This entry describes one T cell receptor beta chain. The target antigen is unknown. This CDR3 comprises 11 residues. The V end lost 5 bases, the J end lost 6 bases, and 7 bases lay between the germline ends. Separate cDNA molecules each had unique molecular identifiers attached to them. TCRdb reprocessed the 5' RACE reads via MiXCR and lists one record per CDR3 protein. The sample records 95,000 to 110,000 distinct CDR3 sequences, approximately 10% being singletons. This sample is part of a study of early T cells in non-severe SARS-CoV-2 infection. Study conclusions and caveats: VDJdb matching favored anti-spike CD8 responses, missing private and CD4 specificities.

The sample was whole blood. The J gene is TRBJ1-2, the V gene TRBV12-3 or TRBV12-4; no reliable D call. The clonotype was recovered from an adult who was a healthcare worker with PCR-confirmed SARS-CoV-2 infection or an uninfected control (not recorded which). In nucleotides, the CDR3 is TGTGCCAGCAGTAATATGGATGGCTACACCTTC. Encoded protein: CASSNMDGYTF.